A single TCR beta chain is shown here with its context. The antigen is unknown. RNA transcripts were the template for amplifying TCR beta CDR3 regions. RT-PCR in the first round (using the HTBI primer set) targeted the TCR CDR3. TCRdb fed the multiplex PCR reads into MiXCR, producing one record per CDR3 protein. The table shows 220,000 or so distinct CDR3 sequences, with over 15% occurring only once. The V end lost 9 bases, the J end lost 5 bases, and 10 bases lay between the germline ends. From germline, CDR1 is SNHLY and CDR2 FYNNEI. The CDR3 has 11 amino acids. The sample is drawn from a study of T cells in Graves' hyperthyroidism and ophthalmopathy. Study as a whole: Before treatment of any kind, peripheral blood was taken at initial diagnosis. Notes on the study in general: Among thyroid clonotypes expanded above 0.001, most also appeared in blood.

This chain uses TRBV2 with TRBJ2-5; D unresolved. Specimen: blood. The clonotype was recovered from a woman in her late teens or twenties with Graves' ophthalmopathy. CDR3 DNA sequence: TGTGCCAGTAATGTGAGGGAGACCCAGTACTTC. It encodes CASNVRETQYF.